These T cell receptor beta chains were read from a single sample in a study of OX40 agonist ivuxolimab in advanced cancers. Assay: immunoSEQ multiplex PCR; the TCRdb copy retains only in-frame clones and omits some. Of 85,000 to 100,000 clones in the sample, around nine tenths are singletons; the top ten hold roughly 0.8%. The sample in question was CD4+ or CD8+ T cells sorted from blood, obtained in a trial of the OX40 agonist ivuxolimab. These receptors came from an adult with an advanced solid tumor such as melanoma, head and neck, liver or kidney cancer. CDR3s include the opening cysteine and the closing phenylalanine or tryptophan. Each record gives: clone size, J gene, CDR3 length, V gene, D gene, CDR3 protein, CDR3 DNA. A D gene is named only where the DNA matches it firmly. A row's size may be missing; if present it is once, few, many or a size class.

size: -; J: TRBJ2-1; length: 17; V: TRBV7-2; D: TRBD2; CDR3: CASSLIIAGGPTNEQFF; DNA: TGTGCCAGCAGCTTAATTATAGCGGGGGGGCCCACCAATGAGCAGTTCTTC
size: -; J: TRBJ1-1; length: 14; V: TRBV27; D: -; CDR3: CASSSQTPNTEAFF; DNA: TGTGCCAGCAGTTCACAGACCCCGAACACTGAAGCTTTCTTT
size: few; J: TRBJ1-1; length: 14; V: TRBV5-1; D: -; CDR3: CASSLSSQNTEAFF; DNA: TGCGCCAGCAGCTTGAGCAGCCAGAACACTGAAGCTTTCTTT
size: -; J: TRBJ2-7; length: 16; V: TRBV5-1; D: TRBD1; CDR3: CASSLVGTGYRYEQYF; DNA: TGCGCCAGCAGCTTGGTTGGGACAGGGTACCGCTACGAGCAGTACTTC
size: -; J: TRBJ2-1; length: 17; V: TRBV9; D: TRBD2; CDR3: CASSAKRGGSSYNEQFF; DNA: TGTGCCAGCAGCGCAAAGCGGGGGGGTAGCTCCTACAATGAGCAGTTCTTC
size: -; J: TRBJ2-3; length: 13; V: TRBV19; D: -; CDR3: CASSVLIGDTQYF; DNA: TGTGCCAGTAGTGTCCTAATCGGAGATACGCAGTATTTT
size: -; J: TRBJ1-1; length: 14; V: TRBV10-3; D: -; CDR3: CAISELQGNTEAFF; DNA: TGTGCCATCAGTGAATTACAGGGGAACACTGAAGCTTTCTTT
size: -; J: TRBJ2-5; length: 14; V: TRBV7-2; D: TRBD1; CDR3: CASSPDRGSETQYF; DNA: TGTGCCAGCAGCCCGGACAGGGGATCGGAGACCCAGTACTTC
size: -; J: TRBJ1-4; length: 14; V: TRBV18; D: TRBD1; CDR3: CASSPGQGEEKLFF; DNA: TGTGCCAGCTCACCGGGCCAGGGGGAGGAAAAACTGTTTTTT
size: -; J: TRBJ2-7; length: 14; V: TRBV7-9; D: -; CDR3: CASSLAGGPYEQYF; DNA: TGTGCCAGCAGCTTAGCGGGGGGTCCTTACGAGCAGTACTTC